A single TCR beta chain is shown here with its context. Only a few counts were recorded for this clone. Its antigen remains unidentified. No much larger clone exists at a distance of one base, and base qualities are not known. The data were taken from a study of beta chain features in type 1 diabetes (dated 2018 in TCRdb). A note on the overall study: No differences in mean age, gender distribution, total cell number or subset yield were found between patients and healthy donors. A total of roughly 100 million sorted cells were examined across all samples, and the number of cells per subset was strongly correlated with RNA yield. The study compared the TCRB repertoires of sorted circulating CD4+ T cell subsets in recently diagnosed type 1 diabetes patients with those in matched healthy donors. Regulatory and stem cell-like memory subsets were obtained from only 8 patients and roughly eight healthy donors, while naive and central memory subsets were obtained from all 30 or so donors. Overall study results and their limits: A moderate but significant shortening of TCRB CDR3 length was observed in type 1 diabetes patients in all four CD4+ subsets. Shorter templates might be favored by PCR, yet because patient and control samples were amplified and corrected together, any such skew would affect both groups equally. Because small numbers of individuals were included in the HLA sub-analyses, any influence of HLA type on TCRB rearrangement was left unresolved. At VDJ recombination sites, type 1 diabetes patients had fewer insertions and more deleted nucleotides, which implies abnormalities in thymic rearrangement. Because cDNA rather than genomic DNA was sequenced, highly expressing activated cells could have been over-represented, although no difference in activation and CD3 levels was found between groups. Naive, central memory and regulatory TCRB repertoires appeared to be more alike among patients than among healthy donors.

From each donor, a single peripheral blood sample of about 100 mL on average was drawn into heparinised tubes. A BD FACSAria II was used to sort naive, central memory, regulatory and stem cell-like memory CD4+ T cells with a panel that included CD45RO, CCR7, CD25, CD127, CD95 and CD27. A purity above 98% was achieved for all sorted populations. Right away, PBMCs were isolated by Lymphoprep density gradient centrifugation and were stained directly, with no culture step. So that batch effects would be minimized, each experiment stained and sorted samples in pairs, pairing one healthy donor with one patient. The High Capacity cDNA Reverse Transcription Kit was used to reverse transcribe all of the isolated RNA, meaning that expressed TCRB transcripts were what got sequenced. Naive, central memory and regulatory T cell samples underwent deep immunoSEQ sequencing, averaging around 3.7 million total reads per sample. Sorted cells were lysed in RLT buffer and RNA was extracted with DNase-treated RNeasy Micro or Mini kits, depending on cell number. To prevent cross-contamination, each cell subset was processed individually, whereas patient and healthy donor samples were processed jointly. The immunoSEQ multiplex PCR was used to amplify TCRB sequences from cDNA, yielding 87-bp fragments that span the CDR3 region. Sequencing of the amplicons was performed on the Illumina HiSeq platform. On the authors' methods: PCR bias was computationally corrected using synthetic template baselines, reads within Hamming distance 2 were collapsed, and singletons that could not be merged were discarded. Reads were aligned to IMGT to assign V, D and J genes, CDR3 length, and insertions or deletions at six rearrangement sites. Within each subset, clonotype counts were normalized to sorted cell number, and only after that were true diversity and Gini coefficients computed with the tcR R package. The overlap coefficient, calculated on TCRB nucleotide sequences, was used to quantify repertoire sharing. TCRdb mirrors the immuneACCESS table, restricted to in-frame sequences. Some clones are absent from its copies; in checked studies, under half trace to an unresolved V gene, and the reason for the others is unknown. V and J calls and clone size come straight from that table; D and trimming were deduced from the DNA. The sample table records around 290,000 clones; about 8.5% of these occur just once. The ten largest clones take up more than 0.9% of the sample.

The cysteine opens and the phenylalanine closes a CDR3 of 16 amino acids. Only the CDR3 part of the read is kept: 48 bases, read in frame from the first base. Deletion took 3 bases off V and 2 bases off J, with a span of 17 bases between the germline ends. As encoded in the germline V gene, CDR1 is SGDLS while CDR2 is YYNGEE. The clonotype originates from a woman aged 18-35 years in good health. Sequencing input: central memory CD4+ T cells from blood. The V and J segments used are TRBV9 and TRBJ2-5; the D call is tentative, TRBD1 or TRBD2, as each matches 5 bases. The nucleotides are TGTGCCAGCAGCGACCGGGACGACCTTCCACAAGAGACCCAGTACTTC. Translation gives CASSDRDDLPQETQYF.